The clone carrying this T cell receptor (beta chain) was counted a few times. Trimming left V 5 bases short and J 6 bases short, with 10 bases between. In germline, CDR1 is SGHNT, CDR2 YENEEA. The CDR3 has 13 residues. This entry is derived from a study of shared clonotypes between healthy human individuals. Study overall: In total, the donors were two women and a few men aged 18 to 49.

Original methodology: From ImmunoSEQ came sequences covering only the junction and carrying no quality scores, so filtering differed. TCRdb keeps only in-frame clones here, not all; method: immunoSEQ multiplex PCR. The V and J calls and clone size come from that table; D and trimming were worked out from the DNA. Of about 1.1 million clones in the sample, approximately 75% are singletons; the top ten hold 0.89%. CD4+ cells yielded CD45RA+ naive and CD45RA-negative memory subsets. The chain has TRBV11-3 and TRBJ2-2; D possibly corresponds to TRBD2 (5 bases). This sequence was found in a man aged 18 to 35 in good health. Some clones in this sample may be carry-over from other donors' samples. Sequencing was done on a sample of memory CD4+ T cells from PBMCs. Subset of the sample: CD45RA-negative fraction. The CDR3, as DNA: TGTGCCAGCAGCATCGGGGAGCCCGGGGAGCTGTTTTTT. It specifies CASSIGEPGELFF.